This entry lists 24 T cell receptor beta chains sequenced from one sample in a study of naive and memory T cell subsets. Findings of the study overall: A few larger clonotypes appeared in naive repertoires, especially CD8, possibly memory cells re-expressing CD45RA.

Both TRBC1 and TRBC2 were covered by a beta constant-region primer of two equimolar oligonucleotides. Four rounds of PCR amplified the ligated cDNA using nested alpha and beta constant-region primers plus SP2. MiXCR, run by TCRdb on the UMI-ligation and nested PCR reads, gives a single entry per CDR3 protein. The table lists 140,000 to 150,000 distinct CDR3 sequences, approximately 22% of them singletons. No antigen has been identified for these receptors. The sample comprised naive CD4+ T cells from blood. The receptors were gathered from a human donor in good health.

The chain couples TRBV5-1 to TRBJ2-2; D is possibly TRBD2 (6 bases). The length of the CDR3 is 14 residues. From germline, CDR1 is SGHRS and CDR2 YFSETQ. Trimming shortened V by 3 bases and J by 5 bases, and 11 bases separated the two germline ends. The CDR3, as DNA: TGCGCCAGCAGCTCGGAGGGCCGTACCGGGGAGCTGTTTTTT. As protein: CASSSEGRTGELFF.

This rearrangement joins TRBV18 to TRBJ2-1; TRBD2 matches at 11 bases. Per the germline V gene, CDR1 is KGHSH and CDR2 is LQKENI. CDR3 length: 16 amino acids. J lost 2 bases, V lost 6 bases, and 6 bases had no gene match. CDR3 in amino acids: CASSLQLAGAYNEQFF. The CDR3 nucleotides are TGTGCCAGCTCCCTACAACTAGCGGGAGCCTACAATGAGCAGTTCTTC.

This clonotype came up a few times. The chain combines TRBV9 with TRBJ2-5, with 7 nucleotides matching TRBD1. The length of the CDR3 is 16 residues. V shed 0 bases and J 5 bases; nucleotides not matched to a gene: 10. Germline V CDR1 and CDR2: SGDLS, YYNGEE. CDR3 in amino acids: CASSVGTGNGRETQYF. CDR3 sequence (DNA): TGTGCCAGCAGCGTAGGGACAGGCAACGGACGGGAGACCCAGTACTTC.

The V call is TRBV6-1, the J call TRBJ2-7; 9 bases are a match to TRBD1. The CDR3 is made up of 19 amino acids. The V gene's germline CDR1 is MNHNS and CDR2 SASEGT. The ends lost 4 bases at V and 9 bases at J; junction bases unmatched: 25. The CDR3 coding sequence is TGTGCCAGCAGTGCGTTGGCGGGACAGGGTTCTGTGAGGCACTCTGTGCAGTACTTC. It translates to CASSALAGQGSVRHSVQYF.

The rearrangement links TRBV6-1 to TRBJ1-5, with TRBD1 as a possible D gene (5 bases). Trimming pared 6 bases from V and 0 bases from J, leaving 12 bases between. This CDR3 has 15 amino acids. The germline gives CDR1 MNHNS, CDR2 SASEGT. For the CDR3, the DNA is TGTGCCAGCAGACCGACAGCTTATAGCAATCAGCCCCAGCATTTT. It specifies CASRPTAYSNQPQHF.

The genes are TRBV25-1 and TRBJ2-5; the match to TRBD2 covers 7 bases. The germline gives CDR1 MGHDK, CDR2 SYGVNS. The V and J ends lost 3 bases and 5 bases, in that order; junction bases with no gene match: 9. The length of the CDR3 is 15 residues. The CDR3 is CASSDAGLRVETQYF. CDR3 bases: TGTGCCAGCAGTGACGCGGGACTAAGGGTGGAGACCCAGTACTTC.

This clonotype was seen only a few times. The gene calls are TRBV28 and TRBJ1-2; tentative D call: TRBD1 (6 bases). Germline assignment: CDR1 MDHEN and CDR2 SYDVKM. This CDR3 is built from 15 residues. V was pared by 3 bases and J by 4 bases, with 15 bases between. CDR3 sequence: CASSFGRGGVYGYTF. CDR3 in DNA: TGTGCCAGCAGTTTCGGCAGGGGTGGTGTCTATGGCTACACCTTC.

In its sample, this clonotype was seen a few times. This rearrangement joins TRBV7-2 to TRBJ2-7; 14 bases align to TRBD2. Germline lookup yields CDR1 SGHTA and CDR2 FQGNSA. Trimming took 4 bases from V and 5 from J; bases not matched to a gene: 7. The CDR3 is 16 residues long. CDR3: CASSSWGTSGRHEQYF. The DNA of the CDR3 is TGTGCCAGCAGCTCTTGGGGGACTAGCGGGAGACACGAGCAGTACTTC. The full variable domain, its missing parts supplied by reference TRBV7-2 and TRBJ2-7, is GAGVSQSPSNKVTEKGKDVELRCDPISGHTALYWYRQSLGQGLEFLIYFQGNSAPDKSGLPSDRFSAERTGGSVSTLTIQRTQQEDSAVYLCASSSWGTSGRHEQYFGPGTRLTVT.

In its sample, this clonotype was seen a few times. The V call is TRBV9, the J call TRBJ2-1; possible D gene TRBD2, 6 bases. The germline V gene encodes CDR1 SGDLS and CDR2 YYNGEE. V lost 2 bases and J 2 bases, leaving 11 bases between the germline ends. CDR3 length: 15 residues. The DNA of the CDR3 is TGTGCCAGCAGCGTGAGACCTAGCGCCTACAATGAGCAGTTCTTC. Translating it yields CASSVRPSAYNEQFF.

This clonotype was detected a few times. This chain joins TRBV29-1 and TRBJ2-3, with D unclear. CDR1 is SQVTM and CDR2 is ANQGSEA in the germline V gene. The CDR3 covers 13 residues. V was shortened by 3 bases and J by 6 bases, with 13 bases between the two germline ends. The chain's CDR3 is CSVERLPRDTQYF. The DNA of the CDR3 is TGCAGCGTTGAGAGGCTCCCGAGGGATACGCAGTATTTT.

This clonotype was seen only a few times. The J gene is TRBJ2-5, the V gene TRBV15, with D uncertain. The CDR3 covers 15 residues. Germline assignment: CDR1 LNHNV and CDR2 YYDKDF (reference sequence). With 0 bases removed from V and 4 bases from J, the gap between germline ends came to 12 bases. For the CDR3, the DNA is TGTGCCACCAGCAGAGATCGGCCTGTCGTAGAGACCCAGTACTTC. The encoded protein is CATSRDRPVVETQYF.

The rearrangement uses TRBV29-1 and TRBJ2-3, with 10 bases lining up with TRBD2. CDR3 length: 17 residues. The V and J ends lost 2 bases and 0 bases, in that order; junction bases with no gene match: 8. Germline V gives CDR1 SQVTM, CDR2 ANQGSEA. The CDR3 reads CSVERLAGAISTDTQYF. The CDR3 DNA reads TGCAGCGTTGAAAGGCTAGCGGGAGCTATCAGCACAGATACGCAGTATTTT.

V usage is TRBV27 and J usage is TRBJ1-2; TRBD1 aligns across 9 bases. CDR1 and CDR2 from the germline V gene are MNHEY and SMNVEV (reference sequence). The length of the CDR3 is 14 residues. V was pared by 6 bases and J by 2 bases, with 4 bases of the junction left unmatched. In DNA form, the CDR3 reads TGTGCCAGCAGAGGGACAGGGAGGAACTATGGCTACACCTTC. Translation gives CASRGTGRNYGYTF.

This clonotype was picked up a small number of times. The rearrangement uses TRBV7-9 and TRBJ2-7; 9 bases align to TRBD1. The length of the CDR3 is 15 residues. The J segment lost 1 base and the V segment lost 5 bases, leaving 6 bases of the junction unmatched. CDR1 and CDR2 (germline): SEHNR, FQNEAQ (reference sequence). The CDR3 sequence: CASSLTGGKSYEQYF. The DNA for the CDR3 is TGTGCCAGCAGCCTAACAGGGGGCAAATCCTACGAGCAGTACTTC.

The table lists this clonotype with a few counts. This chain uses TRBV2 with TRBJ1-4, with D perhaps TRBD1 (6 bases). This CDR3 spans 15 amino acids. Per germline, CDR1 SNHLY and CDR2 FYNNEI. Trimming stripped 6 bases from V and 7 bases from J, with 18 bases between. The CDR3 DNA follows: TGTGCCAGCAGCGGAAAAGGGGGGGGAGGTGAAAAACTGTTTTTT. Translated, it gives CASSGKGGGGEKLFF.

The chain recombines TRBV6-1 with TRBJ2-3, with 12 bases matching TRBD2. The V gene end was trimmed by 7 bases and the J gene end by 2 bases; junction bases not matched to a gene: 16. Germline V gives CDR1 MNHNS, CDR2 SASEGT. The CDR3 consists of 19 residues. CDR3 protein: CASNHLAGGLTGPTDTQYF. The DNA of the CDR3 is TGTGCCAGCAACCATCTAGCGGGAGGGCTCACGGGTCCCACAGATACGCAGTATTTT.

The chain employs TRBV7-2 and TRBJ2-2; perhaps TRBD1 as D (5 bases). CDR1 is SGHTA, CDR2 FQGNSA, per germline. There are 13 residues in the CDR3. Trimming pared 5 bases from V and 8 bases from J, leaving 12 bases between. CDR3: CASSLLRAGELFF. Here the CDR3 DNA reads TGTGCCAGCAGCCTCCTCAGGGCAGGGGAGCTGTTTTTT.

This chain links TRBV12-3 or TRBV12-4 with TRBJ2-7; D gene uncertain. With 1 base removed from V and 0 bases from J, the gap between germline ends came to 7 bases. CDR3 length: 14 residues. The CDR3 coding sequence is TGTGCCAGCAGTTTAGGGCATAGCTCCTACGAGCAGTACTTC. This codes for CASSLGHSSYEQYF.

This clonotype turned up a few times. V usage is TRBV12-3 or TRBV12-4 and J usage is TRBJ1-2; no definite D call. The CDR3 is made up of 13 amino acids. V lost 5 bases and J 1 base, leaving 8 bases between the germline ends. CDR3 in amino acids: CASSRRYNYGYTF. As DNA, the CDR3 is TGTGCCAGCAGTCGACGTTATAACTATGGCTACACCTTC.

This clonotype was seen a handful of times. The V and J genes are TRBV7-9 and TRBJ1-5, with D possibly matching TRBD1 (5 bases). Germline V gene sequence: CDR1 SEHNR, CDR2 FQNEAQ (reference sequence). This CDR3 contains 15 residues. The V gene lost 5 bases and the J gene lost 4 bases, with 15 bases spanning the gap. CDR3 loop: CASSLPGAPNQPQHF. As DNA, the CDR3 is TGTGCCAGCAGCCTACCTGGGGCACCGAATCAGCCCCAGCATTTT.

There are a few counts of this clonotype. The chain is built from TRBV11-2 and TRBJ2-1, with 10 bases identical to TRBD2. CDR3 length equals 17 residues. Germline V lookup: CDR1 SGHAT, CDR2 FQNNGV. Losses at the gene ends were 0 bases for V and 2 bases for J; bases not matched to a gene: 4. In DNA form, the CDR3 reads TGTGCCAGCAGCTTAGAAGCGGGAGGGCCCCCCTACAATGAGCAGTTCTTC. Encoded protein: CASSLEAGGPPYNEQFF.

The rearrangement links TRBV28 to TRBJ2-7; the D gene is possibly TRBD2 (6 bases). The CDR3 is 14 residues long. Germline V CDR1 and CDR2: MDHEN, SYDVKM. Trimming cost V 3 bases and J 1 base, with 10 bases left between them. DNA for the CDR3: TGTGCCAGCAGTTTGCCCCGGGAGTCCTACGAGCAGTACTTC. Amino acids: CASSLPRESYEQYF.

The chain couples TRBV11-2 to TRBJ2-1; 8 bases are a match to TRBD1. The trim removed 5 bases at V and 14 bases at J, leaving 11 bases unmatched. This CDR3 has 13 residues. CDR1 and CDR2 (germline): SGHAT, FQNNGV. The CDR3, as DNA: TGTGCCAGCAGCGCAGCCCTGACAGGGGCCGAGTTCTTC. Translating it yields CASSAALTGAEFF. Using reference TRBV11-2 and TRBJ2-1 for the parts outside the CDR3, the full variable domain is EAGVAQSPRYKIIEKRQSVAFWCNPISGHATLYWYQQILGQGPKLLIQFQNNGVVDDSQLPKDRFSAERLKGVDSTLKIQPAKLEDSAVYLCASSAALTGAEFFGPGTRLTVL.

This clonotype was seen only a few times. The chain is built from TRBV6-2 or TRBV6-3 and TRBJ2-1; D remains ambiguous. The CDR3 sequence is 11 residues long. The V gene lost 2 bases and the J gene lost 9 bases, with 5 bases spanning the gap. The germline gives CDR1 MNHEY, CDR2 SVGEGT. CDR3 protein: CASSYGREQFF. CDR3 coding DNA: TGTGCCAGCAGTTACGGGCGTGAGCAGTTCTTC.